A selection of T cell receptor beta chains follows, all from one sample in a study of multiple sclerosis patients with progressive multifocal leukoencephalopathy. Sequencing was performed with immunoSEQ multiplex PCR; in TCRdb, only in-frame clones are kept and a portion is missing. The sample lists about 28,000 clones, about 88% occurring once. Material for sequencing was PBMCs. All receptors come from a human donor with multiple sclerosis. Both conserved end residues are part of each CDR3. Fields, in order: J gene, D gene, clone size, V gene, CDR3 DNA, CDR3 protein. D genes are given only for firm matches. Part of the rows lack a size; the others show once, few, many or a class for expanded clones.

j_gene: TRBJ2-6; d_gene: -; abundance: -; v_gene: TRBV6-1; CDR3nt: TGTGCCAGCAGTGAATTAAGTTCTGGGGCCAACGTCCTGACTTTC; CDR3aa: CASSELSSGANVLTF
j_gene: TRBJ1-1; d_gene: TRBD1; abundance: -; v_gene: TRBV28; CDR3nt: TGTGCCAGCAGGAGAAGAACAGGGGACATGAACACTGAAGCTTTCTTT; CDR3aa: CASRRRTGDMNTEAFF
j_gene: TRBJ1-2; d_gene: TRBD1; abundance: -; v_gene: TRBV19; CDR3nt: TGTGCCAGTAGTCAGGGGGCCGGGCGAACCTTCTATGGCTACACCTTC; CDR3aa: CASSQGAGRTFYGYTF
j_gene: TRBJ2-7; d_gene: TRBD1; abundance: -; v_gene: TRBV28; CDR3nt: TGTGCCAGCAGACTCGGGACAGCAACCTACGAGCAGTACTTC; CDR3aa: CASRLGTATYEQYF
j_gene: TRBJ2-1; d_gene: -; abundance: -; v_gene: TRBV6-4; CDR3nt: TGTGCCAGCAGTGGTAGCCCAGAAGGGGGTGAGCAGTTCTTC; CDR3aa: CASSGSPEGGEQFF
j_gene: TRBJ2-1; d_gene: TRBD2; abundance: -; v_gene: TRBV20-1; CDR3nt: TGCAGTGGTACCGGGGGGGGTGAGCAGTTCTTC; CDR3aa: CSGTGGGEQFF
j_gene: TRBJ1-3; d_gene: TRBD1; abundance: -; v_gene: TRBV19; CDR3nt: TGTGCCAGTAGTGAGACAGGGGCCACCGGTGACACCATATATTTT; CDR3aa: CASSETGATGDTIYF
j_gene: TRBJ2-7; d_gene: -; abundance: -; v_gene: TRBV5-6; CDR3nt: TGTGCCAGCAGCGGACAGCACTACGAGCAGTACTTC; CDR3aa: CASSGQHYEQYF
j_gene: TRBJ2-1; d_gene: -; abundance: -; v_gene: TRBV30; CDR3nt: TGTGCCTGGAGTGGTGGCAATGAGCAGTTCTTC; CDR3aa: CAWSGGNEQFF
j_gene: TRBJ2-6; d_gene: -; abundance: -; v_gene: TRBV10-3; CDR3nt: TGTGCCATCAGTGAAGGAGGGACTGGGGCCAACGTCCTGACTTTC; CDR3aa: CAISEGGTGANVLTF
j_gene: TRBJ2-7; d_gene: -; abundance: once; v_gene: TRBV7-6; CDR3nt: TGTGCCAGCAGCCCCTACCAAGGCCTGGCCGAGCAGTACTTC; CDR3aa: CASSPYQGLAEQYF
j_gene: TRBJ2-1; d_gene: TRBD2; abundance: -; v_gene: TRBV27; CDR3nt: TGTGCCAGCAGTTTAGGGACTAGCGGGGGGGCCGGTGAGCAGTTCTTC; CDR3aa: CASSLGTSGGAGEQFF
j_gene: TRBJ1-1; d_gene: -; abundance: -; v_gene: TRBV6-5; CDR3nt: TGTGCCAGCAGTCGCCGCAGGGGGAACACTGAAGCTTTCTTT; CDR3aa: CASSRRRGNTEAFF
j_gene: TRBJ1-2; d_gene: -; abundance: -; v_gene: TRBV6-5; CDR3nt: TGTGCCAGTGCGGGGTTGGATGGCTACACCTTC; CDR3aa: CASAGLDGYTF
j_gene: TRBJ2-7; d_gene: -; abundance: once; v_gene: TRBV5-6; CDR3nt: TGTGCCAGCAGCTTGAACGACTACTACGAGCAGTACTTC; CDR3aa: CASSLNDYYEQYF
j_gene: TRBJ1-1; d_gene: -; abundance: -; v_gene: TRBV11-2; CDR3nt: TGTGCCAGCAGCTTAGCAGGGAGGACTGAAGCTTTCTTT; CDR3aa: CASSLAGRTEAFF
j_gene: TRBJ2-3; d_gene: TRBD2; abundance: -; v_gene: TRBV4-1; CDR3nt: TGCGCCAGCAGCCAAACCGGGACTAGAAGCACAGATACGCAGTATTTT; CDR3aa: CASSQTGTRSTDTQYF
j_gene: TRBJ2-7; d_gene: -; abundance: -; v_gene: TRBV20-1; CDR3nt: TGCAGTGCTGGCGGGACCCTCGAGCAGTACTTC; CDR3aa: CSAGGTLEQYF
j_gene: TRBJ1-1; d_gene: -; abundance: -; v_gene: TRBV28; CDR3nt: TGTGCCAGCAGTATTATCCGCCTGTTGGGGGCGGACACTGAAGCTTTCTTT; CDR3aa: CASSIIRLLGADTEAFF
j_gene: TRBJ2-7; d_gene: -; abundance: -; v_gene: TRBV5-6; CDR3nt: TGTGCCAGCAGCTTGTACTACGAGCAGTACTTC; CDR3aa: CASSLYYEQYF
j_gene: TRBJ2-7; d_gene: TRBD1; abundance: -; v_gene: TRBV5-6; CDR3nt: TGTGCCAGCAGCCAACCGGGACAGGGCACCTACGAGCAGTACTTC; CDR3aa: CASSQPGQGTYEQYF
j_gene: TRBJ1-2; d_gene: -; abundance: -; v_gene: TRBV19; CDR3nt: TGTGCCAGTACCTTCGGGGGGGGCTGGTTCGTTAACTATGGCTACACCTTC; CDR3aa: CASTFGGGWFVNYGYTF
j_gene: TRBJ2-7; d_gene: -; abundance: -; v_gene: TRBV19; CDR3nt: TGTGCCAGTAGTACGACAGGAGGGGGGCAGTACTTC; CDR3aa: CASSTTGGGQYF
j_gene: TRBJ2-4; d_gene: TRBD1; abundance: -; v_gene: TRBV18; CDR3nt: TGTACCAGCTCACCGAGGACAGGGCTAGCCAAAAACATTCAGTACTTC; CDR3aa: CTSSPRTGLAKNIQYF
j_gene: TRBJ2-5; d_gene: -; abundance: -; v_gene: TRBV7-2; CDR3nt: TGTGCCAGCAGCTCCCGGGGAAAGGATGGGGAGACCCAGTACTTC; CDR3aa: CASSSRGKDGETQYF
j_gene: TRBJ2-7; d_gene: TRBD2; abundance: once; v_gene: TRBV10-3; CDR3nt: TGTGCCATCAGCGGGGGGGCAAATCTCGAGCAGTACTTC; CDR3aa: CAISGGANLEQYF
j_gene: TRBJ1-2; d_gene: -; abundance: once; v_gene: TRBV6-1; CDR3nt: TGTGCCAGCAGTGAACGAATCTATGGCTACACCTTC; CDR3aa: CASSERIYGYTF
j_gene: TRBJ1-1; d_gene: TRBD1; abundance: -; v_gene: TRBV6-5; CDR3nt: TGTGCCAGCAGTGTGAGGGGGCTGAACACTGAAGCTTTCTTT; CDR3aa: CASSVRGLNTEAFF
j_gene: TRBJ1-3; d_gene: -; abundance: -; v_gene: TRBV5-1; CDR3nt: TGCGCCAGCAGCTTGGGGGGAGGCAGCCACTCTGGAAACACCATATATTTT; CDR3aa: CASSLGGGSHSGNTIYF
j_gene: TRBJ1-2; d_gene: -; abundance: once; v_gene: TRBV27; CDR3nt: TGTGCCAGCAGCAGCCCCGGGCATGGCTACACCTTC; CDR3aa: CASSSPGHGYTF
j_gene: TRBJ1-1; d_gene: -; abundance: -; v_gene: TRBV7-8; CDR3nt: TGTGCCAGCAGCCTACTGGAGAGAGGGCGGGTTGGAGCTTTCTTT; CDR3aa: CASSLLERGRVGAFF
j_gene: TRBJ1-1; d_gene: -; abundance: -; v_gene: TRBV13; CDR3nt: TGTGCCAGCAGCTTCACAGGACTCACTGAAGCTTTCTTT; CDR3aa: CASSFTGLTEAFF
j_gene: TRBJ2-2; d_gene: -; abundance: -; v_gene: TRBV2; CDR3nt: TGTGCCAGCAGTGAAGGCACCCTTAACACCGGGGAGCTGTTTTTT; CDR3aa: CASSEGTLNTGELFF
j_gene: TRBJ1-5; d_gene: -; abundance: -; v_gene: TRBV27; CDR3nt: TGTGCCAGCAGTTCCGGTAGCAATCAGCCCCAGCATTTT; CDR3aa: CASSSGSNQPQHF
j_gene: TRBJ1-6; d_gene: TRBD1; abundance: -; v_gene: TRBV12-5; CDR3nt: TGTGCTAGTGGTTTGGCTAGGACAGGGGGCTATAATTCACCCCTCCACTTT; CDR3aa: CASGLARTGGYNSPLHF
j_gene: TRBJ1-6; d_gene: TRBD1; abundance: -; v_gene: TRBV4-1; CDR3nt: TGCGCCAGCAGCCGAACAGGGGCTAGTAATTCACCCCTCCACTTT; CDR3aa: CASSRTGASNSPLHF
j_gene: TRBJ2-7; d_gene: TRBD2; abundance: -; v_gene: TRBV27; CDR3nt: TGTGCCAGCAGTTTATCCGGCTATCAGCGGGGAACGGACGAGCAGTACTTC; CDR3aa: CASSLSGYQRGTDEQYF
j_gene: TRBJ1-2; d_gene: -; abundance: -; v_gene: TRBV7-9; CDR3nt: TGTGCCAGCAGCTGGGGAGGGGCCAAAGGCGGGGGCTACACCTTC; CDR3aa: CASSWGGAKGGGYTF
j_gene: TRBJ1-2; d_gene: -; abundance: -; v_gene: TRBV19; CDR3nt: TGTGCCAGTACCCGCGAGTACTATGGCTACACCTTC; CDR3aa: CASTREYYGYTF
j_gene: TRBJ1-5; d_gene: -; abundance: -; v_gene: TRBV19; CDR3nt: TGTGCCAGTAGTGTTACAGGAGGGGATCAGCCCCAGCATTTT; CDR3aa: CASSVTGGDQPQHF
j_gene: TRBJ2-7; d_gene: -; abundance: -; v_gene: TRBV7-7; CDR3nt: TGTGCCAGCAGCTTAGCGCAGATCCGACAGCCTCAGTACGAGCAGTACTTC; CDR3aa: CASSLAQIRQPQYEQYF
j_gene: TRBJ2-5; d_gene: TRBD1; abundance: -; v_gene: TRBV2; CDR3nt: TGTGCCAGCAGAGGCAGGGGGATGGAGACCCAGTACTTC; CDR3aa: CASRGRGMETQYF
j_gene: TRBJ2-2; d_gene: -; abundance: -; v_gene: TRBV19; CDR3nt: TGTGCCAGTAGTATTATGAACGGGGCCCACACCGGGGAGCTGTTTTTT; CDR3aa: CASSIMNGAHTGELFF
j_gene: TRBJ1-1; d_gene: -; abundance: -; v_gene: TRBV28; CDR3nt: TGTGCCAGCGGCCTTTACACTGAAGCTTTCTTT; CDR3aa: CASGLYTEAFF
j_gene: TRBJ1-4; d_gene: -; abundance: -; v_gene: TRBV7-8; CDR3nt: TGTGCCAGCAGCTTTTTACAGCCAGGGGTTAGCGAAAAACTGTTTTTT; CDR3aa: CASSFLQPGVSEKLFF
j_gene: TRBJ1-3; d_gene: -; abundance: -; v_gene: TRBV6-1; CDR3nt: TGTGCCAGCAGGGAAGTGGAGCGCCCGGGGGACACCATATATTTT; CDR3aa: CASREVERPGDTIYF
j_gene: TRBJ1-2; d_gene: -; abundance: once; v_gene: TRBV7-9; CDR3nt: TGTGCCAGCAGCTTAGGTCTTTCGGGGGGCGATGGAGATGGCTACACCTTC; CDR3aa: CASSLGLSGGDGDGYTF
j_gene: TRBJ2-2; d_gene: -; abundance: -; v_gene: TRBV7-2; CDR3nt: TGTGCCAGCAGCTTGTGGGGGCAGGACACCGGGGAGCTGTTTTTT; CDR3aa: CASSLWGQDTGELFF
j_gene: TRBJ2-5; d_gene: -; abundance: -; v_gene: TRBV11-2; CDR3nt: TGTGCCAGCAGCTTAGCGGGGGCCCCCCAAGAGACCCAGTACTTC; CDR3aa: CASSLAGAPQETQYF
j_gene: TRBJ2-4; d_gene: -; abundance: -; v_gene: TRBV2; CDR3nt: TGTGCCAGCAGTGAAAGAAGGGATCAGTACTTC; CDR3aa: CASSERRDQYF
j_gene: TRBJ1-1; d_gene: TRBD1; abundance: -; v_gene: TRBV27; CDR3nt: TGTGCCAGCAGCCCAAGAGAGGACAGGGCATTTTTTAGGGACACTGAAGCTTTCTTT; CDR3aa: CASSPREDRAFFRDTEAFF
j_gene: TRBJ2-6; d_gene: -; abundance: -; v_gene: TRBV4-3; CDR3nt: TGCGCCAGCAGCCAAGCCCTTCTCTCTGGGGCCAACGTCCTGACTTTC; CDR3aa: CASSQALLSGANVLTF
j_gene: TRBJ2-1; d_gene: -; abundance: -; v_gene: TRBV15; CDR3nt: TGTGCCACCAGCAGACGGGGGAGGCAGGGGGTCAACAATGAGCAGTTCTTC; CDR3aa: CATSRRGRQGVNNEQFF
j_gene: TRBJ2-7; d_gene: -; abundance: -; v_gene: TRBV11-2; CDR3nt: TGTGCCAGCAGCCCTCCGGCGGCCTACGAGCAGTACTTC; CDR3aa: CASSPPAAYEQYF
j_gene: TRBJ1-5; d_gene: -; abundance: -; v_gene: TRBV7-9; CDR3nt: TGTGCCAGCAGCAAGGGACCAAGAGGTCCCCAGCATTTT; CDR3aa: CASSKGPRGPQHF
j_gene: TRBJ2-3; d_gene: TRBD2; abundance: -; v_gene: TRBV29-1; CDR3nt: TGCAGCGTTACGACTAGCGGGGGGGGCTTCCTCCTCACAGATACGCAGTATTTT; CDR3aa: CSVTTSGGGFLLTDTQYF
j_gene: TRBJ2-3; d_gene: TRBD1; abundance: -; v_gene: TRBV30; CDR3nt: TGTGCCTGGAGTGCCCCAGTTAGGGGGCCTTTCGAAGATACGCAGTATTTT; CDR3aa: CAWSAPVRGPFEDTQYF